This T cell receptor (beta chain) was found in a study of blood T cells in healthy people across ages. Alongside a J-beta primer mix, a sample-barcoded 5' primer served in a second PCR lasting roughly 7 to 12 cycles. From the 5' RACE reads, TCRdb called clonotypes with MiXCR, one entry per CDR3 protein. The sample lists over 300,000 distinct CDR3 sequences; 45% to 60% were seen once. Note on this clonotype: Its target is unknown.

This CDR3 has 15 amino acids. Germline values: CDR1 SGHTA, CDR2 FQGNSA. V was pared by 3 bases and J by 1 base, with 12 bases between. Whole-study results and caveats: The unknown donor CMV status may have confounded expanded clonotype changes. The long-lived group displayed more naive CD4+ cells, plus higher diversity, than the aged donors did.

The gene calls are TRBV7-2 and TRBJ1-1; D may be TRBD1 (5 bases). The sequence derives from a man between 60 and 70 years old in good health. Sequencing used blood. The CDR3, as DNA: TGTGCCAGCAGCTTCAGACAGCGCGGGAACACTGAAGCTTTCTTT. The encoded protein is CASSFRQRGNTEAFF. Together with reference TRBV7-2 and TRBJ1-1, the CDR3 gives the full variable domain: GAGVSQSPSNKVTEKGKDVELRCDPISGHTALYWYRQSLGQGLEFLIYFQGNSAPDKSGLPSDRFSAERTGGSVSTLTIQRTQQEDSAVYLCASSFRQRGNTEAFFGQGTRLTVV.